The 2 T cell receptor beta chains listed next were all sequenced from one sample in a study of CD8+ T cells in alopecia areata. Treatment indicated: oral pan-JAK inhibitor, 5-10 mg twice daily. Extraction of RNA preceded its reverse transcription into cDNA, which served as the sequencing template. Clones were sequenced by immunoSEQ multiplex PCR, and TCRdb holds only the in-frame ones, with some missing. The sample yields more than 200,000 clones, roughly 44% seen once. This specimen consisted of CD4+ T cells sorted from blood, obtained at approximately week 37, from a patient treated with tofacitinib. The receptors originated from a human donor with alopecia areata.

This clone has just a few counts. J is TRBJ2-5 and V is TRBV29-1, with 7 bases lining up with TRBD2. The V gene end was trimmed by 3 bases and the J gene end by 4 bases; junction bases not matched to a gene: 14. This CDR3 contains 16 residues. Germline-derived CDR1 and CDR2 are SQVTM and ANQGSEA. Here the CDR3 DNA reads TGCAGCGTTGATGGGTCAGCGGGGAATCTAGCAGAGACCCAGTACTTC. Translated, it gives CSVDGSAGNLAETQYF.

The chain couples TRBV5-1 to TRBJ1-1, with D unresolved. The CDR3 sequence is 14 residues long. V lost 4 bases and J lost 1, with 11 bases in between. The germline CDR1 and CDR2 sequences are SGHRS and YFSETQ. CDR3 amino acids: CASSPTTRNTEAFF. The CDR3 DNA follows: TGCGCCAGCAGCCCTACGACTAGGAACACTGAAGCTTTCTTT.